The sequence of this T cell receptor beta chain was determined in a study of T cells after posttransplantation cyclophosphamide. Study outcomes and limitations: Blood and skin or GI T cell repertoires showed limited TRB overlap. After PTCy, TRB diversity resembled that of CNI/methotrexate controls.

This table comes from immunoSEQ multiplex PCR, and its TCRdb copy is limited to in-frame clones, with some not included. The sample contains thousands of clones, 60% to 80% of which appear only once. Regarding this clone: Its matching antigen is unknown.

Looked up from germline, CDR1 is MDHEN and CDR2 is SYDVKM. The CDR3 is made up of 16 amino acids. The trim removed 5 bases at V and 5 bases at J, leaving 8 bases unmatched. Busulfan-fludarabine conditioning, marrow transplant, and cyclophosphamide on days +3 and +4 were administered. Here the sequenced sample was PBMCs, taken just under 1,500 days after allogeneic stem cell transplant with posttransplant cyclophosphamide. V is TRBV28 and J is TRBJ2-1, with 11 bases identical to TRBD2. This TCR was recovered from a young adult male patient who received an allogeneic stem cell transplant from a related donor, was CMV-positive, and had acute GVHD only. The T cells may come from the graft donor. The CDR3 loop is CASSPQTSGTHNEQFF. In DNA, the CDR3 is TGTGCCAGCAGTCCGCAGACTAGCGGGACGCACAATGAGCAGTTCTTC.